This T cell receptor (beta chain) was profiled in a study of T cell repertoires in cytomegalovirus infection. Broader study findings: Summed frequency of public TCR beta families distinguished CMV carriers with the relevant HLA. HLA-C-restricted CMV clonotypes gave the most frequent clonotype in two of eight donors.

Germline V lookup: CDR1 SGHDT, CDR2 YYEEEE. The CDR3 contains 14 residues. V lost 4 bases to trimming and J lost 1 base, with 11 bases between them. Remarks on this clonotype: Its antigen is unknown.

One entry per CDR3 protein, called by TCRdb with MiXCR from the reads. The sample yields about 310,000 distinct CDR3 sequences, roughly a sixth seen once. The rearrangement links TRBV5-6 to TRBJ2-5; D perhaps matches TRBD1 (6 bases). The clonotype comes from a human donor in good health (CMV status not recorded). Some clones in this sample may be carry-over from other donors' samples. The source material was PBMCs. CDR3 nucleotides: TGTGCCAGCAGCCTAGGACAGATCCAAGAGACCCAGTACTTC. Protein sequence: CASSLGQIQETQYF.